One TCR beta chain is described in this entry. Its target is not known. Germline CDR1 reads SNHLY; CDR2 reads FYNNEI. The CDR3 totals 15 residues. Trimming pared 5 bases from V and 6 bases from J, leaving 17 bases between. Running of the v3.0 immunoSEQ assay took place at survey level. Sequencing targeted roughly 40,000-55,000 T-cell genomes per sample. Measured with immunoSEQ multiplex PCR; TCRdb has only the in-frame clones, and not every one. The sample holds more than 20,000 clones; about nine tenths are singletons and the top ten take 8% to 9.5%. Participants living with HIV all received treatment in the United States. The sample originates from a study of long-term antiretroviral therapy in people with HIV. The study's findings and limits: Comparison with controls showed narrower CDR3 length ranges in HIV repertoires. Increased diversity was seen after ART, yet it remained lower than in transplant donor controls.

Specimen: unsorted PBMCs, collected 1.8 years before starting antiretroviral therapy. The TCR sequence derives from a man aged 45-60 years with HIV. The V and J genes are TRBV2 and TRBJ2-1, with D perhaps matching TRBD2 (6 bases). CDR3 bases: TGTGCCAGCAGTTATAGACTAGAAGCCCTCAATGAGCAGTTCTTC. Translation: CASSYRLEALNEQFF.